This TCR beta chain derives from a study of shared clonotypes between healthy human individuals. Study-level results: The expectation was that sequencing depth would affect clonotype sharing among donors. Sampling involved blood alone; tissue repertoires likely differ.

Germline trimming cut 0 bases from V and 6 bases from J; bases unmatched to any gene: 9. The CDR3 is 17 residues long. Germline V lookup: CDR1 SGHVS, CDR2 FQNEAQ. This clone showed up just once. Its antigen is as yet unknown. Using immunoSEQ multiplex PCR, the repertoire was profiled, and TCRdb retains in-frame clones only, with some absent. The sample records 600,000 to 750,000 clones, 80% to 95% being singletons. The sequence was collected from a man aged 18 to 35 in good health. Some clones in this sample may be carry-over from other donors' samples. The J gene is TRBJ2-7, the V gene TRBV7-8, with TRBD2 matching 12 bases. Sequencing used memory CD8+ T cells from PBMCs. Stated subset: CD45RO+ cells pooled with CCR7-negative TemRA cells. CDR3 nucleotide sequence: TGTGCCAGCAGCTTAGCTCTAGCGGGAGGGCCGTTTCCCGAGCAGTACTTC. Protein sequence: CASSLALAGGPFPEQYF.